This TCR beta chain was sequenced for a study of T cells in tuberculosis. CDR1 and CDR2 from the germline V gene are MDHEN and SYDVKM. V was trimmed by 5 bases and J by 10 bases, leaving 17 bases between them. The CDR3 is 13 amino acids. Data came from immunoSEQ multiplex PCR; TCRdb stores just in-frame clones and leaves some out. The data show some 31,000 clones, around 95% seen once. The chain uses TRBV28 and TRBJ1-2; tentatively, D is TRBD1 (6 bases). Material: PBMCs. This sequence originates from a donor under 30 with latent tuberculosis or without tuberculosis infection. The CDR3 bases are TGTGCCAGCAGTCCAGGACAGCACTATTCCTACACCTTC. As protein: CASSPGQHYSYTF.